Listed below are T cell receptor beta chains from one sample, sequenced in a study of T cells in Graves' hyperthyroidism and ophthalmopathy. TCRdb used MiXCR to reprocess the multiplex PCR reads, holding one entry per CDR3 protein. The repertoire includes about 58,000 distinct CDR3 sequences, 49% of them detected once, and around 12% sits in the top ten. The sequenced sample consisted of blood. These receptors were collected from a woman aged 25 to 39 with Graves' ophthalmopathy. The CDR3 runs from the conserved cysteine through the conserved F or W. A D gene is named only where the DNA matches it firmly. Size is omitted from some rows. Given values are once, few, many or a class for expanded clones.

j_call: TRBJ2-5; d_call: .; v_call: TRBV5-1; clone_size: .; cdr3_aa: CASSLGGRFGETQYF; cdr3_nt: TGCGCCAGCAGCTTGGGCGGCAGGTTCGGGGAGACCCAGTACTTC
j_call: TRBJ1-2; d_call: TRBD1; v_call: TRBV7-6; clone_size: .; cdr3_aa: CASSPLQGQHGYTF; cdr3_nt: TGTGCCAGCAGCCCTCTACAGGGGCAACATGGCTACACCTTC
j_call: TRBJ1-5; d_call: .; v_call: TRBV20-1; clone_size: .; cdr3_aa: CSARERDGIYQPQHF; cdr3_nt: TGCAGTGCTAGAGAACGGGACGGGATATATCAGCCCCAGCATTTT
j_call: TRBJ2-1; d_call: TRBD1; v_call: TRBV15; clone_size: many; cdr3_aa: CATSRDPGQEADEQFF; cdr3_nt: TGTGCCACCAGCAGGGACCCGGGACAGGAGGCCGATGAGCAGTTCTTC
j_call: TRBJ2-7; d_call: TRBD2; v_call: TRBV10-3; clone_size: .; cdr3_aa: CAISPGSGTF; cdr3_nt: TGTGCCATCAGTCCAGGGAGCGGGACCTTC
j_call: TRBJ2-1; d_call: TRBD2; v_call: TRBV6-2/TRBV6-3; clone_size: many; cdr3_aa: CASRTPSGSIFF; cdr3_nt: TGTGCCAGCAGAACGCCGAGCGGGAGCATATTCTTC
j_call: TRBJ2-1; d_call: .; v_call: TRBV2; clone_size: .; cdr3_aa: CASSWARGNEQFF; cdr3_nt: TGTGCCAGCAGTTGGGCCAGGGGCAATGAGCAGTTCTTC
j_call: TRBJ1-1; d_call: .; v_call: TRBV4-1; clone_size: many; cdr3_aa: CASSQSTVLNTEAFF; cdr3_nt: TGCGCCAGCAGCCAGTCGACAGTGCTGAACACTGAAGCTTTCTTT
j_call: TRBJ2-7; d_call: .; v_call: TRBV11-3; clone_size: .; cdr3_aa: CASSEGQGIGQYF; cdr3_nt: TGTGCCAGCAGCGAAGGTCAGGGCATCGGGCAGTACTTC
j_call: TRBJ2-5; d_call: .; v_call: TRBV29-1; clone_size: .; cdr3_aa: CSVEPTGGTQYF; cdr3_nt: TGCAGCGTTGAGCCGACAGGCGGGACCCAGTACTTC
j_call: TRBJ1-2; d_call: .; v_call: TRBV27; clone_size: many; cdr3_aa: CASSPTKDGNYGYTF; cdr3_nt: TGTGCCAGCAGCCCAACGAAGGACGGTAACTATGGCTACACCTTC
j_call: TRBJ2-5; d_call: TRBD1; v_call: TRBV7-9; clone_size: .; cdr3_aa: CASSLQTGGTQYF; cdr3_nt: TGTGCCAGCAGCTTACAGACAGGGGGGACCCAGTACTTC
j_call: TRBJ2-1; d_call: TRBD2; v_call: TRBV20-1; clone_size: many; cdr3_aa: CSASWVAGGPGNEQFF; cdr3_nt: TGCAGTGCTAGTTGGGTAGCGGGAGGGCCTGGTAATGAGCAGTTCTTC
j_call: TRBJ2-5; d_call: TRBD2; v_call: TRBV10-3; clone_size: many; cdr3_aa: CAISDSGRAGFETQYF; cdr3_nt: TGTGCCATCAGTGATAGCGGGAGGGCCGGATTCGAGACCCAGTACTTC
j_call: TRBJ2-1; d_call: .; v_call: TRBV29-1; clone_size: few; cdr3_aa: CSVRGINNEQFF; cdr3_nt: TGCAGCGTCCGCGGGATTAACAATGAGCAGTTCTTC
j_call: TRBJ2-3; d_call: TRBD2; v_call: TRBV9; clone_size: many; cdr3_aa: CASGLAGSTDTQYF; cdr3_nt: TGTGCCAGCGGGTTAGCGGGGAGCACAGATACGCAGTATTTT
j_call: TRBJ1-5; d_call: .; v_call: TRBV20-1; clone_size: .; cdr3_aa: CSARSGRDSNQPQHF; cdr3_nt: TGCAGTGCTAGAAGTGGCCGGGACAGCAATCAGCCCCAGCATTTT
j_call: TRBJ1-1; d_call: .; v_call: TRBV6-5; clone_size: .; cdr3_aa: CASSRTGLGEALF; cdr3_nt: TGTGCCAGCAGCCGCACAGGGTTAGGTGAAGCTCTCTTT
j_call: TRBJ1-2; d_call: .; v_call: TRBV10-3; clone_size: medium-sized; cdr3_aa: CAIKRGDYGYTF; cdr3_nt: TGTGCCATCAAGCGGGGGGACTATGGCTACACCTTC
j_call: TRBJ1-2; d_call: .; v_call: TRBV10-1; clone_size: .; cdr3_aa: CASSESGARGYGYTF; cdr3_nt: TGCGCCAGCAGTGAGTCGGGGGCGAGGGGCTATGGCTACACCTTC
j_call: TRBJ2-5; d_call: TRBD2; v_call: TRBV20-1; clone_size: .; cdr3_aa: CSAGSGRASGETQYF; cdr3_nt: TGCAGTGCCGGAAGCGGGAGGGCCTCTGGAGAGACCCAGTACTTC
j_call: TRBJ1-3; d_call: .; v_call: TRBV6-1; clone_size: .; cdr3_aa: CASSGPGNAIYF; cdr3_nt: TGTGCCAGCAGCGGACCGGGAAACGCCATATATTTT
j_call: TRBJ2-1; d_call: TRBD2; v_call: TRBV9; clone_size: .; cdr3_aa: CASSLAEWNGQFF; cdr3_nt: TGTGCCAGCAGCCTAGCGGAGTGGAATGGGCAGTTCTTC
j_call: TRBJ2-2; d_call: TRBD2; v_call: TRBV7-3; clone_size: once; cdr3_aa: CASSPGGDTGELFF; cdr3_nt: TGTGCCAGCAGCCCGGGGGGGGACACCGGGGAGCTGTTTTTT
j_call: TRBJ1-4; d_call: .; v_call: TRBV28; clone_size: .; cdr3_aa: CASRGVREKLFF; cdr3_nt: TGTGCCAGCAGGGGAGTACGGGAAAAACTGTTTTTT
j_call: TRBJ1-4; d_call: .; v_call: TRBV30; clone_size: .; cdr3_aa: CAWTFSGREKLFF; cdr3_nt: TGTGCCTGGACGTTCTCCGGACGGGAAAAACTGTTTTTT
j_call: TRBJ1-5; d_call: .; v_call: TRBV19; clone_size: many; cdr3_aa: CASRPFQSGNQPQHF; cdr3_nt: TGTGCCAGTAGGCCATTTCAGAGTGGCAATCAGCCCCAGCATTTT
j_call: TRBJ2-2; d_call: .; v_call: TRBV12-3/TRBV12-4; clone_size: many; cdr3_aa: CASILGENTGELFF; cdr3_nt: .
j_call: TRBJ2-3; d_call: TRBD2; v_call: TRBV7-6; clone_size: .; cdr3_aa: CASSLSREGGGYNEQYF; cdr3_nt: TGTGCCAGCAGCTTAAGTCGGGAGGGCGGGGGGTACAATGAGCAGTATTTT
j_call: TRBJ2-7; d_call: TRBD2; v_call: TRBV6-6; clone_size: many; cdr3_aa: CASTKGLAGVDEQYF; cdr3_nt: TGTGCCAGCACTAAGGGACTAGCGGGAGTCGACGAGCAGTACTTC
j_call: TRBJ2-7; d_call: TRBD1; v_call: TRBV28; clone_size: many; cdr3_aa: CASRSLGTGGSEQYF; cdr3_nt: TGTGCCAGCAGATCCCTTGGGACAGGGGGCTCCGAGCAGTACTTC
j_call: TRBJ2-3; d_call: .; v_call: TRBV6-5; clone_size: .; cdr3_aa: CATEGITDTQYF; cdr3_nt: TGTGCCACCGAAGGAATCACAGATACGCAGTATTTT
j_call: TRBJ2-3; d_call: TRBD1; v_call: TRBV29-1; clone_size: .; cdr3_aa: CSELGQGSPDTQYF; cdr3_nt: TGCAGTGAACTGGGACAGGGTTCCCCAGATACGCAGTATTTT
j_call: TRBJ1-1; d_call: .; v_call: TRBV5-6; clone_size: many; cdr3_aa: CASSFLKYTEAFF; cdr3_nt: TGTGCCAGCAGCTTTCTAAAGTACACTGAAGCTTTCTTT
j_call: TRBJ2-7; d_call: .; v_call: TRBV7-2; clone_size: .; cdr3_aa: CASSQGVGDEQYF; cdr3_nt: TGTGCCAGCAGCCAAGGGGTAGGGGACGAGCAGTACTTC
j_call: TRBJ1-3; d_call: .; v_call: TRBV7-9; clone_size: many; cdr3_aa: CASTEYRGSGNTIYF; cdr3_nt: TGTGCCAGCACCGAATATAGGGGGTCTGGAAACACCATATATTTT
j_call: TRBJ1-4; d_call: .; v_call: TRBV29-1; clone_size: many; cdr3_aa: CSAAIGTTNEKLFF; cdr3_nt: TGCAGCGCCGCAATCGGTACAACTAATGAAAAACTGTTTTTT
j_call: TRBJ2-7; d_call: TRBD2; v_call: TRBV5-4; clone_size: many; cdr3_aa: CASSLAGLASYEQYF; cdr3_nt: TGTGCCAGCAGCTTGGCTGGACTAGCGAGCTACGAGCAGTACTTC
j_call: TRBJ1-5; d_call: .; v_call: TRBV7-8; clone_size: many; cdr3_aa: CASSLVAGPNGQPQHF; cdr3_nt: TGTGCCAGCAGCTTAGTTGCGGGGCCCAACGGTCAGCCCCAGCATTTT
j_call: TRBJ2-1; d_call: .; v_call: TRBV7-2; clone_size: many; cdr3_aa: CASSLVGYSTEQFF; cdr3_nt: TGTGCCAGCAGCTTAGTTGGTTACTCGACTGAGCAGTTCTTC
j_call: TRBJ1-4; d_call: .; v_call: TRBV28; clone_size: many; cdr3_aa: CASSLPEYEKLFF; cdr3_nt: TGTGCCAGCAGTTTGCCAGAGTATGAAAAACTGTTTTTT
j_call: TRBJ2-7; d_call: .; v_call: TRBV10-1; clone_size: many; cdr3_aa: CASSESNGDYEQYF; cdr3_nt: TGCGCCAGCAGTGAGTCGAACGGGGACTACGAGCAGTACTTC
j_call: TRBJ1-5; d_call: .; v_call: TRBV20-1; clone_size: many; cdr3_aa: CSARSDSNQPQHF; cdr3_nt: TGCAGTGCTAGGAGTGATAGCAATCAGCCCCAGCATTTT
j_call: TRBJ2-3; d_call: .; v_call: TRBV12-3/TRBV12-4; clone_size: many; cdr3_aa: CASRMTGTQYF; cdr3_nt: TGTGCCAGCAGAATGACGGGTACGCAGTATTTT
j_call: TRBJ2-7; d_call: .; v_call: TRBV2; clone_size: many; cdr3_aa: CASSGRRRVTLYEQYF; cdr3_nt: TGTGCCAGCAGTGGTCGTCGGCGGGTAACCCTTTACGAGCAGTACTTC
j_call: TRBJ1-1; d_call: .; v_call: TRBV9; clone_size: many; cdr3_aa: CASSVGSNTEAFF; cdr3_nt: TGTGCCAGCAGCGTGGGATCCAACACTGAAGCTTTCTTT
j_call: TRBJ2-2; d_call: .; v_call: TRBV19; clone_size: many; cdr3_aa: CASSPTGNTGELFF; cdr3_nt: TGTGCCAGTAGTCCGACAGGAAATACCGGGGAGCTGTTTTTT
j_call: TRBJ1-1; d_call: .; v_call: TRBV10-3; clone_size: .; cdr3_aa: CAIRSVNTEAFF; cdr3_nt: TGTGCCATCAGGTCGGTGAACACTGAAGCTTTCTTT
j_call: TRBJ2-2; d_call: .; v_call: TRBV6-4; clone_size: .; cdr3_aa: CASSEETSGELFF; cdr3_nt: TGTGCCAGCAGTGAAGAGACTAGCGGGGAGCTGTTTTTT
j_call: TRBJ1-4; d_call: TRBD1; v_call: TRBV28; clone_size: many; cdr3_aa: CASSPPGTGEGEKLFF; cdr3_nt: TGTGCCAGCAGTCCTCCCGGGACAGGGGAAGGGGAAAAACTGTTTTTT
j_call: TRBJ2-1; d_call: TRBD2; v_call: TRBV28; clone_size: many; cdr3_aa: CASSGGRGTNEQFF; cdr3_nt: TGTGCCAGCAGTGGCGGGAGGGGTACCAATGAGCAGTTCTTC
j_call: TRBJ2-1; d_call: .; v_call: TRBV2; clone_size: .; cdr3_aa: CASSYPPPDVDEQFF; cdr3_nt: TGTGCCAGCAGTTACCCCCCACCCGACGTGGATGAACAGTTCTTC
j_call: TRBJ2-7; d_call: .; v_call: TRBV7-9; clone_size: many; cdr3_aa: CASSFSGTYEQYF; cdr3_nt: TGTGCCAGCAGCTTTTCAGGTACCTACGAGCAGTACTTC
j_call: TRBJ2-3; d_call: .; v_call: TRBV18; clone_size: many; cdr3_aa: CASSPPGLVDTQYF; cdr3_nt: TGTGCCAGCTCACCACCAGGATTAGTGGATACGCAGTATTTT
j_call: TRBJ1-1; d_call: .; v_call: TRBV7-9; clone_size: many; cdr3_aa: CASSLGGRPFLNTEAFF; cdr3_nt: TGTGCCAGCAGCTTAGGTGGCAGGCCCTTTTTGAACACTGAAGCTTTCTTT
j_call: TRBJ1-3; d_call: .; v_call: TRBV7-9; clone_size: .; cdr3_aa: CASSGEQGGNTIYF; cdr3_nt: TGTGCCAGCAGTGGGGAGCAGGGTGGAAACACCATATATTTT
j_call: TRBJ1-4; d_call: .; v_call: TRBV2; clone_size: .; cdr3_aa: CASRGEPGNDEKLFF; cdr3_nt: TGTGCCAGCAGGGGGGAACCGGGGAACGATGAAAAACTGTTTTTT